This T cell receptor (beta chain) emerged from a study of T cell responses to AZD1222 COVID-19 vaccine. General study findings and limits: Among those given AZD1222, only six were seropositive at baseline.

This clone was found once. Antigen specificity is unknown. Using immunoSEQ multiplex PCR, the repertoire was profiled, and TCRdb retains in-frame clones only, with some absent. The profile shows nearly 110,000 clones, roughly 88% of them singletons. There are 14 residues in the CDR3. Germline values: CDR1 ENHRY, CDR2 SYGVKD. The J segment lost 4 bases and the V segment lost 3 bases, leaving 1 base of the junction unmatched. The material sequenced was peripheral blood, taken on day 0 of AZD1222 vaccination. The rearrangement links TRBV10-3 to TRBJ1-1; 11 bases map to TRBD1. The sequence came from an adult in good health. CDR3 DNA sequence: TGTGCCATCAGTGACGGGACAGGGGGCACTGAAGCTTTCTTT. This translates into CAISDGTGGTEAFF.